The rows below give T cell receptor beta chains drawn from one sample of a study of OX40 agonist ivuxolimab in advanced cancers. Using immunoSEQ multiplex PCR, the repertoire was profiled, and TCRdb retains in-frame clones only, with some absent. Among some 30,000 clones listed, about four fifths were seen once. Sequencing used CD4+ or CD8+ T cells sorted from blood, obtained in a trial of the OX40 agonist ivuxolimab. These receptors were obtained from an adult with an advanced solid tumor such as melanoma, head and neck, liver or kidney cancer. Both conserved end residues are part of each CDR3. D genes are given only for firm matches. Expanded clones get a size class; other rows say once, few or many, or leave the size out.

size	J	D	V	CDR3	DNA
-	TRBJ2-7	TRBD2	TRBV4-2	CASSQLGGGEYEQYF	TGTGCCAGCAGCCAACTTGGCGGGGGGGAGTACGAGCAGTACTTC
-	TRBJ1-1	-	TRBV11-2	CASSLGGGNTEAFF	TGTGCCAGCAGCTTAGGGGGCGGGAACACTGAAGCTTTCTTT
-	TRBJ2-3	TRBD1	TRBV19	CASSIGGQGALDTQYF	TGTGCCAGTAGTATCGGTGGACAGGGGGCGTTAGATACGCAGTATTTT
-	TRBJ2-5	-	TRBV29-1	CSVVAPEPSGETQYF	TGCAGCGTTGTAGCCCCGGAACCCAGCGGAGAGACCCAGTACTTC
-	TRBJ2-2	-	TRBV5-1	CASSIRDFTGELFF	TGCGCCAGCAGCATCCGGGACTTCACCGGGGAGCTGTTTTTT
-	TRBJ1-1	-	TRBV30	CAWIYGWMNTEAFF	TGTGCCTGGATCTACGGATGGATGAACACTGAAGCTTTCTTT
few	TRBJ1-6	-	TRBV7-3	CASSSDWNSPLHF	TGTGCCAGCAGCTCGGACTGGAATTCACCCCTCCACTTT
-	TRBJ2-7	-	TRBV28	CASRSHREQYF	TGTGCCAGCAGGTCCCACCGCGAGCAGTACTTC
-	TRBJ2-5	TRBD1	TRBV5-6	CASSFTGGRETQYF	TGTGCCAGCAGCTTCACAGGGGGTCGAGAGACCCAGTACTTC
-	TRBJ2-1	-	TRBV9	CASRADLTYNEQFF	TGTGCCAGCAGGGCGGACTTGACCTACAATGAGCAGTTCTTC
-	TRBJ1-6	-	TRBV7-2	CASSSARVGLTNSPLHF	TGTGCCAGCAGCAGCGCACGAGTTGGACTGACCAATTCACCCCTCCACTTT
-	TRBJ1-2	-	TRBV30	CAWVPRFGGYRF	TGTGCCTGGGTCCCGCGGTTCGGGGGGTATAGGTTC
-	TRBJ2-3	-	TRBV6-1	CASSGSPGGDTQYF	TGTGCCAGCAGTGGGAGCCCCGGGGGAGATACGCAGTATTTT
-	TRBJ2-7	-	TRBV4-2	CASSQSNYYEQYF	TGTGCCAGCAGCCAGTCAAACTACTACGAGCAGTACTTC
-	TRBJ1-2	TRBD1	TRBV4-3	CASTGTGTANYGYTF	TGCGCCAGCACGGGGACCGGGACAGCAAACTATGGCTACACCTTC
-	TRBJ1-1	-	TRBV6-1	CASARGGGMAEAFF	TGTGCCAGCGCCCGGGGAGGGGGGATGGCTGAAGCTTTCTTT
few	TRBJ2-2	TRBD2	TRBV6-5	CASSTPGGGTGELFF	TGTGCCAGCAGCACGCCGGGGGGAGGCACCGGGGAGCTGTTTTTT
-	TRBJ2-7	TRBD2	TRBV7-2	CASSRNSGRASLEQYF	TGTGCCAGCAGCAGAAATAGCGGGAGGGCCTCCCTCGAGCAGTACTTC
few	TRBJ2-7	-	TRBV29-1	CSGLLGEQYF	TGCAGCGGACTCTTGGGCGAGCAGTACTTC
-	TRBJ2-3	TRBD1	TRBV5-4	CASSWARGRADTQYF	TGTGCCAGCAGCTGGGCCAGGGGGCGGGCAGATACGCAGTATTTT
-	TRBJ2-2	TRBD2	TRBV5-8	CASSLEAGVTGELFF	TGTGCCAGCAGCTTGGAAGCGGGAGTCACCGGGGAGCTGTTTTTT
-	TRBJ1-3	-	TRBV6-6	CASSYEISGNTIYF	TGTGCCAGCAGTTATGAGATCTCTGGAAACACCATATATTTT
-	TRBJ2-5	-	TRBV19	CASSIFGMSGETQYF	TGTGCCAGTAGTATTTTCGGGATGTCGGGGGAGACCCAGTACTTC
-	TRBJ2-1	TRBD1	TRBV6-5	CATFGTGNNEQFF	TGTGCCACCTTCGGGACAGGGAATAATGAGCAGTTCTTC
-	TRBJ1-5	TRBD1	TRBV6-1	CASSGSSGGLNQPQHF	TGTGCCAGCAGTGGAAGTTCAGGGGGCCTCAATCAGCCCCAGCATTTT
-	TRBJ2-1	TRBD2	TRBV5-1	CASSLGAGGAYNEQFF	TGCGCCAGCAGCTTAGGAGCGGGGGGGGCCTACAATGAGCAGTTCTTC
-	TRBJ1-2	-	TRBV7-6	CASSLTHSLNNYGYTF	TGTGCCAGCAGCTTAACCCACAGTCTCAATAACTATGGCTACACCTTC
-	TRBJ2-5	TRBD2	TRBV28	CASSSGEGLAGLETQYF	TGTGCCAGCAGTTCCGGTGAGGGGTTAGCGGGGCTAGAGACCCAGTACTTC
once	TRBJ2-1	-	TRBV29-1	CSTWDSGSYNEQFF	TGCAGCACGTGGGACTCCGGTTCCTACAATGAGCAGTTCTTC
-	TRBJ1-1	-	TRBV6-5	CASGEYMGRREAFF	TGTGCCAGCGGGGAGTACATGGGGCGACGGGAAGCTTTCTTT
medium-sized	TRBJ1-1	-	TRBV6-6	CAGGGRGTEAFF	TGTGCCGGAGGAGGACGGGGCACTGAAGCTTTCTTT
-	TRBJ1-2	-	TRBV28	CASSLVTGYTF	TGTGCCAGCAGCCTCGTCACAGGCTACACCTTC
-	TRBJ1-3	-	TRBV5-1	CASSPLQGSSSGNTIYF	TGCGCCAGCAGCCCCCTACAGGGATCGAGCTCTGGAAACACCATATATTTT